One TCR beta chain is described in this entry. What antigen it recognizes has not been identified. Base qualities were left out, and no much larger clone turns up one base away. This record belongs to a study of blood T cell repertoires in COVID-19 (dated by TCRdb to about 2020). Some background on the complete study: Collaborator samples came from the United States, Italy and Spain and covered acute and convalescent phases of COVID-19. The prospective study material was composed of cDNA or gDNA derived from T cells, B-cell-depleted T cells, or PBMCs. Deeply sampled blood TCRbeta repertoires from subjects exposed to, actively infected with, or recovered from COVID-19 were included in the dataset. A freely available public database, intended as a resource for researchers studying the immune response to SARS-CoV-2, is where the repertoires were released. The samples were drawn from two sources: the first 160 participants of the ongoing ImmuneRACE study, and 1,000 to 1,500 subjects contributed by 6 global collaborators. The sample metadata nearly always contained a de-identified subject ID, COVID-19 status, age in years and sex. Where available, HLA class I and class II types were taken from metadata supplied by the sample provider and were not determined by assay-based typing. What the study reported, not specific to this receptor: How much clinical and demographic metadata was included differed by source and by participant, and the metadata was provided uncurated.

Participants in the prospective study were aged roughly 18 to 89 years, lived in 20 to 25 United States geographic areas, and enrolled through a virtual design. In the prospective study, participants were assigned to cohorts based on the clinical history participants reported in a screening survey and a study questionnaire. Exposed participants were defined as having been in contact with someone with a PCR-confirmed or clinician-diagnosed COVID-19 case within 2 weeks of study entry. In the prospective study, mobile phlebotomists collected whole blood, serum and a nasopharyngeal or oropharyngeal swab from each participant. Over a roughly 2-month period, participants in the prospective study had the option of providing additional blood draws and questionnaires. Blood samples from the prospective study were shipped frozen or at room temperature prior to DNA extraction. Clipping removes 9 bases from V and 5 bases from J, with 4 as the unmatched junction base count. The CDR3 runs 13 amino acids, cysteine and phenylalanine included. Solely the CDR3 DNA is kept, with 39 bases framed from the first base. The germline V gene encodes CDR1 LNHDA and CDR2 SQIVND (reference sequence).

The immunoSEQ Assay, a bias-controlled multiplex PCR, was used to amplify TCRbeta CDR3 regions from genomic DNA. The authors processed their data as follows. The number of nucleated cells in each sample was estimated from the amplification of reference gene primers within the assay. To quantify the absolute abundance of each unique TCRbeta CDR3 rearrangement, sequence reads were collapsed and filtered. For each sample, productive Simpson clonality was calculated by taking the square root of Simpson's diversity index across productive rearrangements. This is the immuneACCESS table as TCRdb keeps it, with only in-frame sequences that have V and J called. A part of the clones is gone; compared with another copy, unresolved V genes explain less than half, and the rest is unexplained. The V and J calls and the clone size are those of that table, but D and trimming were determined from the DNA. A total of a few hundred thousand clones appear in this sample, about 88% of them only once. 1.4% of the sample lies in the top ten.

Sequencing was performed on PBMCs or T cells enriched from blood (not recorded which). The receptor's source is a woman between 18 and 29 years old who had been exposed to COVID-19. The rearrangement joined TRBV19 to TRBJ2-1; the central 10 bases match TRBD2. Here the CDR3 is given as CASRTSGDNEQFF. The DNA sequence is TGTGCCAGCCGGACTAGCGGTGACAATGAGCAGTTCTTC.